This T cell receptor beta chain is drawn from a study of blood T cell repertoires in COVID-19. Profiled with immunoSEQ multiplex PCR; TCRdb holds only in-frame clones, not every one. Of 140,000 or so clones in the sample, around 90% were seen once. This clone was detected once. The sample comprised peripheral blood. This TCR came from a man in his 70s with acute or convalescent COVID-19.

The CDR3 nucleotides read TGTGCCAGCAGTTTAGAGGGGGTTGCAACTAATGAAAAACTGTTTTTT. This codes for CASSLEGVATNEKLFF. The genes are TRBV28 and TRBJ1-4; tentative D call: TRBD1 (6 bases). The length of the CDR3 is 16 residues. Germline CDR1 and CDR2: MDHEN and SYDVKM. Deletions cut 2 bases from V and 0 bases from J, with 10 bases between.